A single sample is the source of the 12 T cell receptor beta chains below, sequenced in a study of blood T cells in healthy people across ages. A second PCR of roughly 7 to 11 cycles used a sample-barcoded 5' primer and a J-beta primer mix. TCRdb re-derived calls from the 5' RACE reads in MiXCR, one entry per CDR3 protein. The data contain about 1.4 million distinct CDR3 sequences, almost 60% of them singletons. Sequenced material: blood. The source of these receptors is a man younger than 35 in good health.

J is TRBJ1-3 and V is TRBV4-2, with D maybe TRBD1 (5 bases). V lost 0 bases and J lost 2, with 8 bases in between. This CDR3 is built from 15 residues. CDR1 is LGHNA, CDR2 YNFKEQ, per germline. This CDR3 reads CASSQDPGAGNTIYF. In DNA, the CDR3 is TGTGCCAGCAGCCAAGATCCGGGGGCTGGAAACACCATATATTTT.

The chain recombines TRBV3-1 with TRBJ1-2; 10 nucleotides align to TRBD1. CDR3 length: 19 amino acids. Germline V gene sequence: CDR1 LGHDT, CDR2 YNNKEL (reference sequence). J was trimmed by 3 bases and V by 1 base; bases with no gene match: 14. The chain's CDR3 is CASSQVPWTGGAGDYGYTF. The CDR3 DNA follows: TGTGCCAGCAGCCAAGTGCCATGGACAGGGGGAGCCGGGGACTATGGCTACACCTTC.

A remark on this clonotype: A much larger clone lies one base from this, so it may be a read error. The chain has TRBV4-1 and TRBJ2-1, with D unclear. The V gene's germline CDR1 is MGHRA and CDR2 YSYEKL. CDR3 length equals 11 residues. CDR3 sequence reads: CVSSLGREQFF. As DNA, the CDR3 is TGCGTCAGCAGCCTTGGACGTGAGCAGTTCTTC.

There are a few counts of this clonotype. CDR3 protein: CASSHRWTDSYEQYF. CDR3 DNA sequence: TGCGCCAGCAGCCATAGATGGACAGACTCCTACGAGCAGTACTTC. V usage is TRBV4-1 and J usage is TRBJ2-7; D is perhaps TRBD1 (6 bases). This CDR3 contains 15 residues. Germline V lookup: CDR1 MGHRA, CDR2 YSYEKL. Trimming left V 3 bases short and J 0 bases short, with 12 bases between.

This clonotype was found a few times. This chain uses TRBV10-3 with TRBJ2-7, with TRBD2 matching 12 bases. The CDR3 runs 14 residues. Trimming cost V 7 bases and J 6 bases; bases outside gene matches: 7. Germline-derived CDR1 and CDR2 are ENHRY and SYGVKD. CDR3 region: CAITALAGGSEQYF. CDR3 DNA: TGTGCCATCACAGCACTAGCGGGAGGTTCCGAGCAGTACTTC.

The V and J genes are TRBV12-3 or TRBV12-4 and TRBJ1-2; a weak D match, TRBD1 (6 bases). V was trimmed by 3 bases and J by 6 bases, leaving 14 bases between them. The CDR3 runs to 14 residues. CDR3 sequence: CASSFIGGVNGYTF. The CDR3 DNA follows: TGTGCCAGCAGTTTTATCGGGGGCGTTAATGGCTACACCTTC.

V is TRBV12-3 or TRBV12-4 and J is TRBJ2-3; possible D gene TRBD1, 6 bases. The CDR3 extends over 15 amino acids. The V end was cut by 5 bases, the J end by 2 bases, with 14 bases between. DNA for the CDR3: TGTGCCAGCAGTGCCTTTGGGGGCGCCACAGATACGCAGTATTTT. The encoded protein is CASSAFGGATDTQYF.

The CDR3 reads CATGTSGYYEQYF. CDR3 nucleotide sequence: TGTGCCACCGGGACTAGCGGTTACTACGAGCAGTACTTC. The genes are TRBV10-3 and TRBJ2-5; the match to TRBD2 covers 11 bases. With the DNA end fitting TRBJ2-7 better, the J assignment may be wrong. The CDR3 spans 13 residues. CDR1 ENHRY and CDR2 SYGVKD come from the germline V gene.

This chain uses TRBV6-2 or TRBV6-3 with TRBJ2-1, with D perhaps TRBD1 (6 bases). CDR3 size: 15 residues. CDR1 and CDR2 from the germline V gene are MNHEY and SVGEGT. V lost 1 base, J lost 8 bases, and 15 bases lay in between. The CDR3 spells CASSYYPPGVDEQFF. CDR3 DNA sequence: TGTGCCAGCAGTTACTATCCCCCAGGGGTCGATGAGCAGTTCTTC.

The chain combines TRBV7-6 with TRBJ2-4; perhaps TRBD1 as D (6 bases). The better agreement between TRBJ2-7 and the DNA end casts doubt on the J call. This CDR3 region has 15 residues. Germline CDR1 and CDR2: SGHVS and FNYEAQ. Here the CDR3 reads CASSLVVEAGVEQYF. Here the CDR3 DNA reads TGTGCCAGCAGCTTAGTGGTTGAGGCAGGGGTCGAGCAGTACTTC.

CDR3 in DNA: TGCAGTGCTAACAGGGGGAACGAGCAGTACTTC. This gives the protein CSANRGNEQYF. V usage is TRBV20-1 and J usage is TRBJ2-7, with 8 bases that match TRBD1. CDR1 is DFQATT, CDR2 SNEGSKA, per germline (reference sequence). V shed 4 bases and J 5 bases; nucleotides not matched to a gene: 1. The CDR3 contains 11 residues.

The chain combines TRBV10-3 with TRBJ2-2; TRBD2 might be the D (6 bases). Germline assignment: CDR1 ENHRY and CDR2 SYGVKD. V lost 8 bases and J lost 0, with 10 bases in between. The CDR3 totals 14 residues. The CDR3 DNA is TGTGCCATCCGCGGCGGGACGAACACCGGGGAGCTGTTTTTT. Translation gives CAIRGGTNTGELFF.